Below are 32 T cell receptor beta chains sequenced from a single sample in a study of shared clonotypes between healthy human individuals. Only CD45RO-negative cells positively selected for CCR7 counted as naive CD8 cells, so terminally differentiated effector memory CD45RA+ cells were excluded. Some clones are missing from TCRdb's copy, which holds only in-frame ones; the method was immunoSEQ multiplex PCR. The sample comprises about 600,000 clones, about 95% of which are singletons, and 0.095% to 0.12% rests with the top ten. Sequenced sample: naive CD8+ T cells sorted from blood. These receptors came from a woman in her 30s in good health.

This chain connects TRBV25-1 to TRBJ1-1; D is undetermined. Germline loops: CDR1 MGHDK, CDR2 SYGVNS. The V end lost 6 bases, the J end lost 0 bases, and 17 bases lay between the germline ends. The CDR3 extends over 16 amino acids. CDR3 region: CASSEAGFGMNTEAFF. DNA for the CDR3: TGTGCCAGCAGCGAAGCTGGTTTTGGGATGAACACTGAAGCTTTCTTT.

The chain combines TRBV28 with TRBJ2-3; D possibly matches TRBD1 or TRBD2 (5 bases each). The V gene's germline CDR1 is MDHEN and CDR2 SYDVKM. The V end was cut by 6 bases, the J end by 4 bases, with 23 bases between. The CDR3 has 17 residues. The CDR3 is CASSPRRDVEGADTQYF. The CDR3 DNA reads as TGTGCCAGCAGCCCCAGAAGGGACGTCGAAGGCGCAGATACGCAGTATTTT.

Here the CDR3 reads CASSNGPYQETQYF. In DNA, the CDR3 is TGTGCCAGCAGTAACGGACCGTACCAAGAGACCCAGTACTTC. The chain uses TRBV28 and TRBJ2-5, with no clear D. The CDR3 has 14 residues. Trimming cost V 5 bases and J 0 bases, with 10 bases left between them. Per the germline V gene, CDR1 is MDHEN and CDR2 is SYDVKM.

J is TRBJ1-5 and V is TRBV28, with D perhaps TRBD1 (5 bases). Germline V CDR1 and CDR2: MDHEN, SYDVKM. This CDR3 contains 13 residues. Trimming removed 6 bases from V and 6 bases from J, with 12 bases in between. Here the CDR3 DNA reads TGTGCCAGCAGCGGGAGGGGTAGTCAGCCCCAGCATTTT. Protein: CASSGRGSQPQHF. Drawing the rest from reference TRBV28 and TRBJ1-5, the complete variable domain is DVKVTQSSRYLVKRTGEKVFLECVQDMDHENMFWYRQDPGLGLRLIYFSYDVKMKEKGDIPEGYSVSREKKERFSLILESASTNQTSMYLCASSGRGSQPQHFGDGTRLSIL.

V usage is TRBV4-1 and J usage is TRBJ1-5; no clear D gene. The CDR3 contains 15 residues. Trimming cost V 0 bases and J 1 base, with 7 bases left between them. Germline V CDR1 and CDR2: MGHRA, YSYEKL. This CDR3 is CASSQDGPSNQPQHF. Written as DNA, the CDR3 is TGCGCCAGCAGCCAAGACGGACCGAGCAATCAGCCCCAGCATTTT.

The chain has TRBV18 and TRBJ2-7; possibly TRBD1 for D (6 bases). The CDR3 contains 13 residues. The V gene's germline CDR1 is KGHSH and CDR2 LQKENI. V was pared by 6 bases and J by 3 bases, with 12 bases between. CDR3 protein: CASSSQGHYEQYF. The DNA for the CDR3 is TGTGCCAGCTCCAGCCAGGGACACTACGAGCAGTACTTC. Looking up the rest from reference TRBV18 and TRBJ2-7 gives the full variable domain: NAGVMQNPRHLVRRRGQEARLRCSPMKGHSHVYWYRQLPEEGLKFMVYLQKENIIDESGMPKERFSAEFPKEGPSILRIQQVVRGDSAAYFCASSSQGHYEQYFGPGTRLTVT.

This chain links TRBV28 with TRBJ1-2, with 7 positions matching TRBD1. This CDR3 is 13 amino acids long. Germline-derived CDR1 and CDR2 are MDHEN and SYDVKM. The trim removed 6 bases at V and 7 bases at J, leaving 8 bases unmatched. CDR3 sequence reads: CASSLQGRVGYTF. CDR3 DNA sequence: TGTGCCAGCAGCCTACAGGGGAGGGTTGGCTACACCTTC.

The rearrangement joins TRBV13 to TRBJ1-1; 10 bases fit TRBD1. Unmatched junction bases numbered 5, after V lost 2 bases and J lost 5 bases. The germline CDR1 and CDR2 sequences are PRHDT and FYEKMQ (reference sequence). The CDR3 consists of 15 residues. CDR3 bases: TGTGCCAGCAGCTTAAGGACAGGGGGGAAAACTGAAGCTTTCTTT. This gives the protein CASSLRTGGKTEAFF.

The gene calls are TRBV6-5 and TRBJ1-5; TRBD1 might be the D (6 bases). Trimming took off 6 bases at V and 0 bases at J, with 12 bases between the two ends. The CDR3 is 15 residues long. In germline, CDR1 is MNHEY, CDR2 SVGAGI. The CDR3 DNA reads TGTGCCAGCAGCTTAGGGGGGAATAGCAATCAGCCCCAGCATTTT. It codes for CASSLGGNSNQPQHF.

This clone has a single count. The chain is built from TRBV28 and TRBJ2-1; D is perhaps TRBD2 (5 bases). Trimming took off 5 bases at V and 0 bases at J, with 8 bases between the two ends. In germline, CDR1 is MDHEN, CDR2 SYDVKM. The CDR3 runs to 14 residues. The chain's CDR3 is CASSEGSSYNEQFF. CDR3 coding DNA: TGTGCCAGCAGTGAGGGAAGCTCCTACAATGAGCAGTTCTTC.

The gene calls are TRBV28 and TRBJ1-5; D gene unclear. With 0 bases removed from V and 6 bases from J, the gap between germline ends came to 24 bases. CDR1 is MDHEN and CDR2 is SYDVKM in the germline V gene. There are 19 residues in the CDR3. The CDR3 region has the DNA TGTGCCAGCAGTTTATGGCCCCCGGTGGGGTTGGGAGATGGTCAGCCCCAGCATTTT. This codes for CASSLWPPVGLGDGQPQHF.

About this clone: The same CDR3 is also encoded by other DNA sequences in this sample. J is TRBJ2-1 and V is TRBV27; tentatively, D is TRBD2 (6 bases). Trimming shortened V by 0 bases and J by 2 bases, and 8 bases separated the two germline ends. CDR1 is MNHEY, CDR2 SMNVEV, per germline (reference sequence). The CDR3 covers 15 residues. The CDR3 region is CASSLSSGPYNEQFF. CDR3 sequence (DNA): TGTGCCAGCAGTTTATCGAGCGGGCCCTACAATGAGCAGTTCTTC.

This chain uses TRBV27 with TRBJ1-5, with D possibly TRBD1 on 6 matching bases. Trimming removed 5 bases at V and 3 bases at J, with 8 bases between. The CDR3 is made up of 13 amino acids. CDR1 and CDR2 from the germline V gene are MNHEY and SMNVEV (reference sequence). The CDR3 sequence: CASSTGNNQPQHF. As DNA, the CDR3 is TGTGCCAGCAGTACAGGGAACAATCAGCCCCAGCATTTT.

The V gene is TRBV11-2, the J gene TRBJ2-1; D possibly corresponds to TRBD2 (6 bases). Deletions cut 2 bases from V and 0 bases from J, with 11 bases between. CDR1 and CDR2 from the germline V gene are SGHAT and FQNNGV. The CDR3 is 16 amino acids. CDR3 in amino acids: CASSLTSRFSYNEQFF. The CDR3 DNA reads TGTGCCAGCAGCTTAACTAGCAGATTCTCCTACAATGAGCAGTTCTTC.

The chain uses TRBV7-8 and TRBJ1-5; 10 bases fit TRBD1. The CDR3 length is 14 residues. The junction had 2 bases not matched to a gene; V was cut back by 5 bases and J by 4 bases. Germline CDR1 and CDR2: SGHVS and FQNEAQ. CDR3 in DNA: TGTGCCAGCAGCGCGGGACAGGGGAATCAGCCCCAGCATTTT. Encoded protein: CASSAGQGNQPQHF.

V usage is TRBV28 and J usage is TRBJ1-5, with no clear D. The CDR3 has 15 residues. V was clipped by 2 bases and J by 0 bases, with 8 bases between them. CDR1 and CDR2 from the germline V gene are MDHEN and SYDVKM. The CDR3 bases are TGTGCCAGCAGTTTAACCGAGTATAGCAATCAGCCCCAGCATTTT. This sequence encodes CASSLTEYSNQPQHF.

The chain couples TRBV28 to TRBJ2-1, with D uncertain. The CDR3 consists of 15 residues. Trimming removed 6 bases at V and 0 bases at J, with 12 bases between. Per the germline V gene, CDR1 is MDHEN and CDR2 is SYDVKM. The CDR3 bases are TGTGCCAGCAGAATGGGTACAAGCTCCTACAATGAGCAGTTCTTC. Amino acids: CASRMGTSSYNEQFF.

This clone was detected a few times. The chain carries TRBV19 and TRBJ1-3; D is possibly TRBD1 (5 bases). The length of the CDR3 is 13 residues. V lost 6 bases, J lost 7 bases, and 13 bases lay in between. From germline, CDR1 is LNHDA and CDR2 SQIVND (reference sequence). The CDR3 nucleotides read TGTGCCAGTAGAACAGGAGGGGTGAACACCATATATTTT. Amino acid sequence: CASRTGGVNTIYF.

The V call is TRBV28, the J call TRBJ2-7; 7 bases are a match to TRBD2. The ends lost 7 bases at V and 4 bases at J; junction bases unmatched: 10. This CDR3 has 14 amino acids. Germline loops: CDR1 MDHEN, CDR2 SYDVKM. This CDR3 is CASTPAASGYEQYF. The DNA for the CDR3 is TGTGCCAGCACCCCGGCGGCTAGCGGTTACGAGCAGTACTTC.

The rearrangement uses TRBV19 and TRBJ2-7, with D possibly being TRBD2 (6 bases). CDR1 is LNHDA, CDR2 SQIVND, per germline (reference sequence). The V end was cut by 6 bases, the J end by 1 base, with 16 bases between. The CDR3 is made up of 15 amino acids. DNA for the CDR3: TGTGCCAGTAGCCTCCGGGACTCGGCGTCCTACGAGCAGTACTTC. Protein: CASSLRDSASYEQYF.

The CDR3 bases are TGTGCCAGCAGTTCAGACCCCGTCGATACGCAGTATTTT. Its protein product is CASSSDPVDTQYF. The V and J genes are TRBV11-3 and TRBJ2-3; D is uncertain. CDR3 length equals 13 residues. The germline V and J ends were trimmed by 6 bases and 6 bases, with 13 bases remaining between them. From germline, CDR1 is SGHNT and CDR2 YENEEA.

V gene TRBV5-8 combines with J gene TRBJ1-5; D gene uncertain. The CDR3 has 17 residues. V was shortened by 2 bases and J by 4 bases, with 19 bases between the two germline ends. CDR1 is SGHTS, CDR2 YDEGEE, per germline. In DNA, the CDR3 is TGTGCCAGCAGCTTTATCGACGCTATCCTCGGGAATCAGCCCCAGCATTTT. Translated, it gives CASSFIDAILGNQPQHF.

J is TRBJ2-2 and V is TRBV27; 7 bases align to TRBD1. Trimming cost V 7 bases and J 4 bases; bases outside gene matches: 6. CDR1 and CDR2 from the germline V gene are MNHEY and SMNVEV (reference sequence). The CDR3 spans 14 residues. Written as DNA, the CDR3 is TGTGCCAGCACTTCGACAGGGAGCACCGGGGAGCTGTTTTTT. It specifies CASTSTGSTGELFF.

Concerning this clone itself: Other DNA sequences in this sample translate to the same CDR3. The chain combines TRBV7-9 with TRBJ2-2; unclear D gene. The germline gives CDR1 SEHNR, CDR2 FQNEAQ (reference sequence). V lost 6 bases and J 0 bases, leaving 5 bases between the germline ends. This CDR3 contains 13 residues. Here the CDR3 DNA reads TGTGCCAGCAGTCCTTCGAACACCGGGGAGCTGTTTTTT. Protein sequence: CASSPSNTGELFF.

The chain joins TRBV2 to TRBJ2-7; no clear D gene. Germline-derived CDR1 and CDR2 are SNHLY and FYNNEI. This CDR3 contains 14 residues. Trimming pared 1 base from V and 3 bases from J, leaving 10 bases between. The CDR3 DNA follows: TGTGCCAGCAGTGAAGATAGGCAGATCTACGAGCAGTACTTC. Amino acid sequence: CASSEDRQIYEQYF.

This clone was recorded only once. This chain's CDR3 is CASRSLGYEQYF. CDR3 coding DNA: TGTGCCAGCAGATCGCTTGGGTACGAGCAGTACTTC. The gene calls are TRBV7-9 and TRBJ2-7; D gene ambiguous. The CDR3 covers 12 residues. Trimming removed 6 bases from V and 4 bases from J, with 10 bases in between. Looked up from germline, CDR1 is SEHNR and CDR2 is FQNEAQ (reference sequence).

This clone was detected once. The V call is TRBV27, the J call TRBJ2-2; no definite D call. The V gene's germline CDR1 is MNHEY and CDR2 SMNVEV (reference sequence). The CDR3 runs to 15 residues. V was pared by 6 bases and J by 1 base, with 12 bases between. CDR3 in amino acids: CASRHLVRNTGELFF. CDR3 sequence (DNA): TGTGCCAGCAGGCATCTGGTTAGGAACACCGGGGAGCTGTTTTTT.

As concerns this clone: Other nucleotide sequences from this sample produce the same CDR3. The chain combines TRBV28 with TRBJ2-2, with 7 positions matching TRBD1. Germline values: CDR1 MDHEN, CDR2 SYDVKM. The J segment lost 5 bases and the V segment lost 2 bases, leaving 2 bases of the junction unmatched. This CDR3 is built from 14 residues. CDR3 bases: TGTGCCAGCAGTTTAGCAGGGGGTACCGGGGAGCTGTTTTTT. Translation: CASSLAGGTGELFF.

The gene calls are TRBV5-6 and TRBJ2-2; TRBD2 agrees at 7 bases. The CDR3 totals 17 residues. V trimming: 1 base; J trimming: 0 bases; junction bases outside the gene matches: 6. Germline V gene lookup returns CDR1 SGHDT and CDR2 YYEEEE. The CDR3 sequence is CASSLTPSGTNTGELFF. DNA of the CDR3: TGTGCCAGCAGCTTGACCCCTAGCGGAACGAACACCGGGGAGCTGTTTTTT.

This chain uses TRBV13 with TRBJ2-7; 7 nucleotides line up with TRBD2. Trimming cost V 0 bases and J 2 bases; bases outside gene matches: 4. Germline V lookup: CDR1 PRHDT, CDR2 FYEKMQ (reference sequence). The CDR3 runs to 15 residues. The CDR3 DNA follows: TGTGCCAGCAGCTTAGGGGGGAGCGGGGCCTACGAGCAGTACTTC. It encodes CASSLGGSGAYEQYF.

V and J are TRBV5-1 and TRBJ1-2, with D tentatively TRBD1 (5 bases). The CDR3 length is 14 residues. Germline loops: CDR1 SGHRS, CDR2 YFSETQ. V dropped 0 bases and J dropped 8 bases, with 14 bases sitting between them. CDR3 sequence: CASSLDVIWDGYTF. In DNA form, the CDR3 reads TGCGCCAGCAGCTTGGATGTGATCTGGGACGGCTACACCTTC.

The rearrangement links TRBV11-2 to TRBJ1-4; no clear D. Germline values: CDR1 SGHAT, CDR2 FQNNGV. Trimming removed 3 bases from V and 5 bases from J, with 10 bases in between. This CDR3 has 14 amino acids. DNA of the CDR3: TGTGCCAGCAGCTTGCCGGGGTTGAATGAAAAACTGTTTTTT. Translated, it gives CASSLPGLNEKLFF.